A selection of T cell receptor beta chains follows, all from one sample in a study of T-cell memory formation after mild COVID-19. TCRdb redid the calling of the 5' RACE reads with MiXCR, one entry per CDR3 protein. The sample shows roughly 410,000 distinct CDR3 sequences, 20% to 25% of them seen only once. The sequencing sample was made of PBMCs or a T cell subset sorted from them (not recorded which). These receptor sequences come from an adult woman who had mild COVID-19 (a few samples of this study predate the infection). Cell type and time point are not known. The conserved cysteine and the conserved F or W are not part of the CDR3 here.

V gene,J gene,CDR3 protein
TRBV29-1,TRBJ2-7,SVEEAGGSYEQY
TRBV7-2,TRBJ2-1,ASSLVQPGGNEQF
TRBV12-3/TRBV12-4,TRBJ2-1,ASSLVQGAWYNEQF
TRBV12-3/TRBV12-4,TRBJ2-7,ASSPRTSGEQY
TRBV9,TRBJ2-1,ASSVEDLGTSGDNEQF
TRBV12-3/TRBV12-4,TRBJ2-2,ASKYTGELF
TRBV6-2/TRBV6-3,TRBJ2-1,ASSYPKVAGGVDEQF
TRBV20-1,TRBJ2-1,SVPGLAGVSYNEQF
TRBV7-9,TRBJ1-2,ASSLAGGSGYT
TRBV7-9,TRBJ2-7,ASSLAQVGTYEQY
TRBV18,TRBJ2-1,ASSVTVIQDEQF
TRBV30,TRBJ2-4,AWSVRQYGIQY
TRBV12-3/TRBV12-4,TRBJ2-7,ASSTMTSGRRDYEQY
TRBV6-6,TRBJ2-3,ASSLKLEGSTDTQY
TRBV14,TRBJ2-5,ASSASGGRFETQY
TRBV7-6,TRBJ2-3,ASSPDRGRTDTQY